This T cell receptor (beta chain) was identified in a study of blood T cell repertoires in COVID-19. As for the study in general: COVID-19 samples from acute and convalescent phases originated in the United States, Italy and Spain. The analysed material was cDNA or gDNA that came from T cells, B-cell-depleted T cells, or PBMCs.

The germline V gene has CDR1 SGHRS and CDR2 YFSETQ. The V and J ends lost 4 bases and 1 base, in that order; junction bases with no gene match: 8. The CDR3 has 17 residues. Original processing notes: The assay estimated nucleated cells by amplifying reference gene primers. The data were produced by immunoSEQ multiplex PCR, yet TCRdb's version contains in-frame clones alone and is incomplete. The D gene and trimming were derived from the DNA, and the V and J assignments and clone size from that table. Here the sample spans tens of thousands of clones, about 90% being singletons. Specimen: peripheral blood. This clonotype originated in a human donor in a cohort sampled during active COVID-19. The chain combines TRBV5-1 with TRBJ1-3; 10 positions match TRBD1. The CDR3 nucleotides read TGCGCCAGCAGCCGGCTAGGGACAGGGGCTTCTGGAAACACCATATATTTT. As protein: CASSRLGTGASGNTIYF.